The rows below give T cell receptor beta chains drawn from one sample of a study of blood T cells in healthy people across ages. TCRdb fed the 5' RACE reads into MiXCR, producing one record per CDR3 protein. The sample lists 1.5 million to 2 million distinct CDR3 sequences, over 25% occurring once. The sequencing input was blood. The receptors shown here come from a woman in her 30s in good health. Both conserved end residues are part of each CDR3. D genes are given only for firm matches. The size of a clone is reported for some rows only, either as once, few or many, or as a class for expanded clones.

cdr3_length | j_call | v_call | d_call | clone_size | cdr3_aa | cdr3_nt
16 | TRBJ2-4 | TRBV18 | TRBD2 | - | CASSPFESGAKNIQYF | TGTGCCAGCTCACCATTTGAGAGCGGGGCTAAAAACATTCAGTACTTC
14 | TRBJ1-2 | TRBV6-5 | TRBD1 | many | CASSYSITGDGYTF | TGTGCCAGCAGTTACTCGATAACAGGGGATGGCTACACCTTC
15 | TRBJ2-3 | TRBV6-5 | TRBD1 | - | CASSNHRGRTDTQYF | TGTGCCAGCAGTAACCACAGGGGGCGCACAGATACGCAGTATTTT
14 | TRBJ1-4 | TRBV5-1 | - | - | CASSAGTARGELFF | TGCGCCAGCAGCGCCGGGACCGCTCGGGGGGAACTGTTTTTT
12 | TRBJ2-1 | TRBV10-3 | - | many | CAISETGNEQFF | TGTGCCATCAGTGAGACGGGGAATGAGCAGTTCTTC
13 | TRBJ2-3 | TRBV2 | TRBD2 | - | CASGDERGNTQYF | TGTGCCAGCGGGGATGAGCGGGGAAATACGCAGTATTTT
14 | TRBJ1-1 | TRBV4-3 | - | - | CASSQDRAVTEAFF | TGCGCCAGCAGCCAAGACCGGGCGGTCACTGAAGCTTTCTTT
15 | TRBJ2-1 | TRBV7-9 | TRBD2 | few | CASSPWTSGANEQFF | TGTGCCAGCAGCCCTTGGACTAGCGGAGCCAATGAGCAGTTCTTC
14 | TRBJ2-7 | TRBV12-3/TRBV12-4 | - | few | CASRGGGSYNEQYF | TGTGCCAGCAGAGGGGGGGGCTCCTACAATGAGCAGTACTTC
15 | TRBJ2-7 | TRBV20-1 | - | many | CSARVATSSSYEQYF | TGCAGTGCTAGAGTTGCGACATCCAGCTCCTACGAGCAGTACTTC
16 | TRBJ1-6 | TRBV6-6 | TRBD1 | few | CASSHSDRGHNSPLHF | TGTGCCAGCAGTCATTCGGACAGGGGGCATAATTCACCCCTCCACTTT
14 | TRBJ2-1 | TRBV12-3/TRBV12-4 | - | few | CASSRTSRGNERFF | TGTGCCAGCAGTCGGACTTCGCGCGGCAATGAGCGGTTCTTC
14 | TRBJ2-1 | TRBV27 | TRBD2 | few | CAGSLAGGLGEQFF | TGTGCCGGCAGTTTAGCGGGAGGGCTTGGCGAGCAGTTCTTC
16 | TRBJ2-3 | TRBV7-9 | TRBD2 | few | CASSLDGGGAADTQYF | TGTGCCAGCAGCTTGGATGGCGGGGGGGCTGCAGATACGCAGTATTTT
12 | TRBJ2-7 | TRBV20-1 | - | many | CSAKGKSYEQYF | TGCAGTGCTAAGGGCAAGTCCTACGAGCAGTACTTC
13 | TRBJ1-2 | TRBV27 | - | - | CASSLRGFGGYTF | TGTGCCAGCAGTTTAAGGGGGTTCGGTGGCTACACCTTC
15 | TRBJ1-5 | TRBV7-2 | - | many | CASSLVSTADQPQHF | TGTGCCAGCAGCTTAGTCTCGACGGCCGATCAGCCCCAGCATTTT
17 | TRBJ1-3 | TRBV7-2 | - | - | CASRISKGLTAGNTIYF | TGTGCCAGCAGAATCTCAAAGGGCCTAACGGCTGGAAACACCATATATTTT
12 | TRBJ1-3 | TRBV6-6 | - | - | CASSYYGNTIYF | TGTGCCAGCAGTTACTATGGAAACACCATATATTTT
14 | TRBJ1-5 | TRBV4-3 | - | few | CASSPARSDQPQHF | TGCGCCAGCAGCCCGGCGAGGTCGGATCAGCCCCAGCATTTT
12 | TRBJ2-5 | TRBV20-1 | TRBD2 | few | CSARGGKETQYF | TGCAGTGCCCGGGGGGGAAAAGAGACCCAGTACTTC
16 | TRBJ2-7 | TRBV4-3 | - | - | CASSQAGSPIPYEQYF | TGCGCCAGCAGCCAAGCGGGTAGCCCAATCCCCTACGAGCAGTACTTC
13 | TRBJ2-3 | TRBV2 | - | few | CASNPSTADTQYF | TGTGCCAGCAACCCTTCCACGGCAGATACGCAGTATTTT
17 | TRBJ1-2 | TRBV2 | - | many | CASSELAGLGVSYGYTF | TGTGCCAGCAGTGAATTGGCAGGGCTCGGCGTTAGCTATGGCTACACCTTC
14 | TRBJ1-4 | TRBV2 | TRBD1 | - | CATQGWRANEKLFF | TGTGCCACACAGGGGTGGAGAGCTAATGAAAAACTGTTTTTT
14 | TRBJ1-5 | TRBV6-5 | - | few | CATTGPGGNQPQHF | TGTGCCACGACCGGACCGGGGGGCAATCAGCCCCAGCATTTT
15 | TRBJ1-4 | TRBV5-1 | TRBD1 | few | CASSFGQGVEEKLFF | TGCGCCAGCAGCTTCGGACAGGGGGTCGAAGAAAAACTGTTTTTT
14 | TRBJ2-5 | TRBV7-9 | - | - | CASSLVIGQETQYF | TGTGCCAGCAGCTTAGTTATCGGCCAAGAGACCCAGTACTTC
15 | TRBJ2-5 | TRBV4-1 | TRBD2 | many | CASSQASGGWETQYF | TGCGCCAGCAGCCAGGCTAGCGGGGGGTGGGAGACCCAGTACTTC
14 | TRBJ1-5 | TRBV13 | - | few | CASSLGRGVEPQHF | TGTGCCAGCAGCTTAGGACGGGGAGTGGAGCCCCAGCATTTT
14 | TRBJ1-1 | TRBV28 | - | few | CASSRRFPNTEAFF | TGTGCCAGCAGTCGACGTTTCCCGAACACTGAAGCTTTCTTT
13 | TRBJ1-4 | TRBV5-1 | - | few | CASRVNQNEKLFF | TGCGCCAGCCGAGTAAACCAAAATGAAAAACTGTTTTTT
14 | TRBJ1-5 | TRBV5-1 | - | many | CASSLGGNNQPQHF | TGCGCCAGCAGCTTGGGGGGGAATAATCAGCCCCAGCATTTT
14 | TRBJ1-3 | TRBV6-6 | - | - | CASSLSQTGNTIYF | TGTGCCAGCTCCCTTTCACAGACCGGAAACACCATATATTTT
17 | TRBJ2-3 | TRBV5-1 | - | many | CASSPGRGASGTDTQYF | TGCGCCAGCAGCCCCGGCCGAGGGGCTAGCGGCACAGATACGCAGTATTTT
14 | TRBJ1-6 | TRBV7-2 | TRBD1 | once | CASSRDRGCSPLHF | TGTGCCAGCAGCCGGGACAGGGGTTGTTCACCCCTCCACTTT
15 | TRBJ2-7 | TRBV15 | TRBD2 | many | CATSSRTSGVYEQYF | TGTGCCACCAGCTCCCGGACTAGCGGGGTCTACGAGCAGTACTTC
13 | TRBJ2-1 | TRBV6-4 | - | few | CASSFGPNGEQFF | TGTGCCAGCAGTTTCGGACCGAACGGTGAGCAGTTCTTC
16 | TRBJ2-1 | TRBV29-1 | - | - | CSVEGGDWEEFYEQFF | TGCAGCGTTGAAGGAGGGGACTGGGAGGAGTTCTATGAGCAGTTCTTC
15 | TRBJ1-4 | TRBV20-1 | - | - | CSAGLLGQLNEKLFF | TGCAGTGCTGGCCTACTTGGGCAGCTGAATGAAAAACTGTTTTTT
16 | TRBJ2-1 | TRBV11-2 | TRBD2 | - | CASSLLAGGPSDEQFF | TGTGCCAGCAGCCTCTTAGCGGGAGGGCCCTCGGATGAGCAGTTCTTC
13 | TRBJ2-7 | TRBV20-1 | - | many | CSARDGAYYEQYF | TGCAGTGCTAGAGATGGGGCCTATTACGAGCAGTACTTC
16 | TRBJ2-7 | TRBV10-3 | TRBD2 | - | CAISESKGGSISEQYF | TGTGCCATCAGTGAGTCGAAGGGCGGGAGTATAAGCGAGCAGTACTTC
15 | TRBJ2-1 | TRBV5-1 | - | - | CASSLVRGRSNEQFF | TGCGCCAGCAGCTTGGTAAGGGGTCGAAGCAATGAGCAGTTCTTC
14 | TRBJ2-7 | TRBV15 | - | few | CATSREAGAHEQYF | TGTGCCACCAGCAGAGAGGCAGGGGCCCACGAGCAGTACTTC
13 | TRBJ2-5 | TRBV20-1 | - | - | CSVGGGPRETQYF | TGCAGTGTAGGCGGGGGCCCCAGGGAGACCCAGTACTTC
13 | TRBJ2-3 | TRBV6-5 | TRBD1 | - | CASSGRGQGTQYF | TGTGCCAGCAGTGGAAGAGGACAGGGTACGCAGTATTTT
15 | TRBJ1-1 | TRBV5-1 | TRBD1 | - | CASSWTGGANTEAFF | TGCGCCAGCAGCTGGACAGGGGGCGCGAACACTGAAGCTTTCTTT
14 | TRBJ1-1 | TRBV20-1 | - | - | CSAPGVEGGTEAFF | TGCAGTGCTCCCGGGGTCGAGGGGGGAACTGAAGCTTTCTTT
14 | TRBJ2-5 | TRBV5-1 | - | many | CASSLGLVGETQYF | TGCGCCAGCAGCTTGGGTCTGGTCGGGGAGACCCAGTACTTC
15 | TRBJ2-7 | TRBV21-1 | - | few | CASSKPDRGRYEQYF | TGTGCCAGCAGCAAACCTGACAGGGGGCGTTACGAGCAGTACTTC
13 | TRBJ2-7 | TRBV7-9 | TRBD1 | many | CASSPGGSYEQYF | TGTGCCAGCAGCCCAGGGGGTTCCTACGAGCAGTACTTC
15 | TRBJ2-1 | TRBV9 | - | - | CASSDPGGPYNEQFF | TGTGCCAGCAGCGACCCGGGGGGCCCGTACAATGAGCAGTTCTTC
21 | TRBJ2-1 | TRBV5-6 | TRBD2 | - | CASSSISWGFSGKSIGNEQFF | TGTGCCAGCAGCTCTATAAGCTGGGGGTTTAGCGGGAAGTCGATAGGCAATGAGCAGTTCTTC
14 | TRBJ2-3 | TRBV7-8 | - | - | CASMRGNPGDTQYF | TGTGCCAGCATGCGCGGGAACCCTGGAGATACGCAGTATTTT
12 | TRBJ2-1 | TRBV18 | - | - | CASSPPTNGQFF | TGTGCCAGCTCACCCCCGACCAATGGGCAGTTCTTC
14 | TRBJ2-1 | TRBV24-1 | TRBD2 | - | CATAGSGAYNEQFF | TGTGCCACCGCAGGGAGCGGGGCCTACAATGAGCAGTTCTTC